The entry that follows covers one T cell receptor (beta chain) sequence. This sample stems from a study of blood T cell repertoires in COVID-19. Study information: The United States, Italy and Spain supplied acute and convalescent COVID-19 samples. PBMCs, B-cell-depleted T cells, or T cells were the source of the cDNA or gDNA that made up the material.

In the authors' methods: Reference gene primers were amplified, and this amplification served to estimate nucleated cell counts. Sequenced by immunoSEQ multiplex PCR; TCRdb stores in-frame clones only, minus some. The V and J calls and the clone size are those of that table, but D and trimming were determined from the DNA. The sample consists of approximately 88,000 clones, around three quarters of them appearing once. This TCR came from a man aged 50 to 60 who had recovered from COVID-19. Source material: peripheral blood.

This chain's CDR3 is CASSSVTSGNREQYF. In DNA, the CDR3 is TGTGCCAGCTCCTCCGTGACTAGCGGGAACCGCGAGCAGTACTTC. The gene calls are TRBV18 and TRBJ2-7, with TRBD2 matching over 11 bases. Germline V gene lookup returns CDR1 KGHSH and CDR2 LQKENI. The CDR3 runs 15 residues. J lost 6 bases, V lost 6 bases, and 10 bases had no gene match. Complete variable domain (other parts from reference TRBV18 and TRBJ2-7): NAGVMQNPRHLVRRRGQEARLRCSPMKGHSHVYWYRQLPEEGLKFMVYLQKENIIDESGMPKERFSAEFPKEGPSILRIQQVVRGDSAAYFCASSSVTSGNREQYFGPGTRLTVT.